The 25 T cell receptor beta chains reported below all come from one sample, sequenced in a study of blood T cell repertoires in COVID-19. Sequencing was performed with immunoSEQ multiplex PCR; in TCRdb, only in-frame clones are kept and a portion is missing. The data show approximately 150,000 clones, approximately 82% seen once. The sequenced sample consisted of peripheral blood. The receptors here all came from a man aged 55 to 70 with active or convalescent COVID-19.

The chain joins TRBV7-2 to TRBJ1-3; TRBD1 matches 7 bases. The CDR3 runs to 16 residues. Losses at the gene ends were 3 bases for V and 0 bases for J; bases not matched to a gene: 5. Germline-derived CDR1 and CDR2 are SGHTA and FQGNSA. CDR3 sequence: CASSFSGTASGNTIYF. The CDR3 DNA reads TGTGCCAGCAGCTTTTCCGGGACAGCCTCTGGAAACACCATATATTTT. Full variable domain (outside the CDR3, taken from reference TRBV7-2 and TRBJ1-3): GAGVSQSPSNKVTEKGKDVELRCDPISGHTALYWYRQSLGQGLEFLIYFQGNSAPDKSGLPSDRFSAERTGGSVSTLTIQRTQQEDSAVYLCASSFSGTASGNTIYFGEGSWLTVV.

The chain is built from TRBV28 and TRBJ1-1; D not resolved. The CDR3 length is 12 residues. The V end lost 6 bases, the J end lost 1 base, and 6 bases lay between the germline ends. CDR1 is MDHEN, CDR2 SYDVKM, per germline. In DNA form, the CDR3 reads TGTGCCAGCAGACTAGAGAACACTGAAGCTTTCTTT. Translation gives CASRLENTEAFF. Looking up the rest from reference TRBV28 and TRBJ1-1 gives the full variable domain: DVKVTQSSRYLVKRTGEKVFLECVQDMDHENMFWYRQDPGLGLRLIYFSYDVKMKEKGDIPEGYSVSREKKERFSLILESASTNQTSMYLCASRLENTEAFFGQGTRLTVV.

V gene TRBV11-2 combines with J gene TRBJ1-3; 9 bases are shared with TRBD1. The CDR3 has 15 residues. The ends lost 4 bases at V and 3 bases at J; junction bases unmatched: 4. The germline gives CDR1 SGHAT, CDR2 FQNNGV. The CDR3 region is CASSSGTGFGNTIYF. CDR3 bases: TGTGCCAGCAGCTCCGGGACAGGGTTTGGAAACACCATATATTTT.

The sample holds one count of this clone. The chain links TRBV15 to TRBJ2-1; 7 bases are a match to TRBD2. V shed 6 bases, J shed 4 bases, and the junction held 6 bases outside the gene matches. CDR1 is LNHNV and CDR2 is YYDKDF in the germline V gene (reference sequence). The CDR3 is made up of 14 amino acids. CDR3 amino acids: CATRFSGLYNEQFF. The DNA of the CDR3 is TGTGCCACCAGATTTAGCGGGCTGTACAATGAGCAGTTCTTC.

CDR3 nucleotides: TGTGCCAGCAGCTTAGCCCGGGACAATGAGCAGTTCTTC. It specifies CASSLARDNEQFF. V is TRBV7-2 and J is TRBJ2-1; D unresolved. V was pared by 0 bases and J by 5 bases, with 5 bases between. Germline V gene data show CDR1 as SGHTA and CDR2 as FQGNSA. The CDR3 consists of 13 residues.

This clone was recorded once. The chain employs TRBV6-1 and TRBJ1-4; 9 nucleotides align to TRBD1. There are 16 residues in the CDR3. The germline gives CDR1 MNHNS, CDR2 SASEGT. The V segment lost 3 bases and the J segment 7 bases; nucleotides outside the gene matches: 9. CDR3 sequence: CASSDRRDRVREKLFF. CDR3 nucleotide sequence: TGTGCCAGCAGTGACCGACGGGACAGGGTTCGTGAAAAACTGTTTTTT.

The V call is TRBV6-2 or TRBV6-3, the J call TRBJ1-1; D perhaps matches TRBD1 (5 bases). The CDR3 consists of 16 residues. The V gene lost 5 bases and the J gene lost 5 bases, with 21 bases spanning the gap. The germline V gene encodes CDR1 MNHEY and CDR2 SVGEGT. For the CDR3, the DNA is TGTGCCAGCAGTCCCGGGGGAGGAGTCGGGACTACTGAAGCTTTCTTT. It yields the protein CASSPGGGVGTTEAFF.

The genes are TRBV30 and TRBJ2-7, with TRBD1 matching over 9 bases. V lost 0 bases, J lost 7 bases, and 10 bases stayed unmatched. The CDR3 is made up of 15 amino acids. Looked up from germline, CDR1 is GTSNPN and CDR2 is SVGIG (reference sequence). CDR3 bases: TGTGCCTGGAGTGTACATGGACAGGGGAGAGAGGAGCAGTACGTC. Its translation: CAWSVHGQGREEQYV.

The chain couples TRBV7-9 to TRBJ2-2; TRBD2 is a possible D gene (7 bases). V shed 6 bases and J shed 4 bases, with 15 bases lying between them. The CDR3 extends over 15 amino acids. Germline V gene sequence: CDR1 SEHNR, CDR2 FQNEAQ (reference sequence). In DNA form, the CDR3 reads TGTGCCAGCAGGACGGGGGGCTATTCCACCGGGGAGCTGTTTTTT. It specifies CASRTGGYSTGELFF.

The rearrangement links TRBV6-1 to TRBJ2-2; no clear D. The CDR3 runs 12 residues. Between the trimmed V and J ends, which lost 8 bases and 6 bases, there was a span of 10 bases. CDR1 is MNHNS and CDR2 is SASEGT in the germline V gene. CDR3: CASGSSPGELFF. In nucleotides, the CDR3 is TGTGCCAGCGGTAGTAGTCCCGGGGAGCTGTTTTTT.

The chain joins TRBV10-2 to TRBJ2-1; 11 bases agree with TRBD2. The trim removed 0 bases at V and 5 bases at J, leaving 9 bases unmatched. CDR3 length equals 18 residues. Germline CDR1 is WSHSY and CDR2 is SAAADI. This chain's CDR3 is CASSESPSSGRMHNEQFF. In DNA form, the CDR3 reads TGCGCCAGCAGTGAGTCGCCGTCTAGCGGGAGGATGCACAATGAGCAGTTCTTC.

V and J are TRBV4-3 and TRBJ2-7, with a weak D call TRBD1 (6 bases). Trimming took off 0 bases at V and 2 bases at J, with 11 bases between the two ends. From germline, CDR1 is LGHNA and CDR2 YSLEER. This CDR3 spans 15 amino acids. The CDR3 DNA sequence: TGCGCCAGCAGCCAAGATGGCAGGGACACCTACGAGCAGTACTTC. It codes for CASSQDGRDTYEQYF.

This sequence joins TRBV18 and TRBJ1-2; the D is unclear. V was pared by 4 bases and J by 7 bases, with 13 bases between. Germline V gene sequence: CDR1 KGHSH, CDR2 LQKENI. The CDR3 spans 13 residues. The CDR3 protein is CASSHDGLSGYTF. CDR3 DNA: TGTGCCAGCTCACACGACGGACTTAGTGGCTACACCTTC.

This sequence joins TRBV7-9 and TRBJ2-1, with 10 bases identical to TRBD2. J was trimmed by 0 bases and V by 7 bases; bases with no gene match: 3. This CDR3 spans 15 amino acids. Per the germline V gene, CDR1 is SEHNR and CDR2 is FQNEAQ (reference sequence). CDR3 sequence reads: CASKSSGSSYNEQFF. The CDR3 DNA sequence: TGTGCCAGCAAATCTAGCGGGAGCTCCTACAATGAGCAGTTCTTC.

This sequence joins TRBV11-2 and TRBJ2-2; D unresolved. Between the trimmed V and J ends, which lost 3 bases and 2 bases, there was a span of 4 bases. CDR3 length: 13 residues. Germline CDR1 and CDR2: SGHAT and FQNNGV. CDR3 sequence: CASSFSNTGELFF. The CDR3, as DNA: TGTGCCAGCAGCTTTTCAAACACCGGGGAGCTGTTTTTT. The entire variable domain, with the rest obtained from reference TRBV11-2 and TRBJ2-2, is as follows: EAGVAQSPRYKIIEKRQSVAFWCNPISGHATLYWYQQILGQGPKLLIQFQNNGVVDDSQLPKDRFSAERLKGVDSTLKIQPAKLEDSAVYLCASSFSNTGELFFGEGSRLTVL.

The chain is built from TRBV7-2 and TRBJ1-3, with unresolved D. CDR3 size: 13 residues. Germline lookup yields CDR1 SGHTA and CDR2 FQGNSA. V lost 5 bases to trimming and J lost 0 bases, with 5 bases between them. The CDR3 loop reads CASSPSSGNTIYF. For the CDR3, the DNA is TGTGCCAGCAGCCCGAGCTCTGGAAACACCATATATTTT. The whole variable domain, filled in from reference TRBV7-2 and TRBJ1-3, reads GAGVSQSPSNKVTEKGKDVELRCDPISGHTALYWYRQSLGQGLEFLIYFQGNSAPDKSGLPSDRFSAERTGGSVSTLTIQRTQQEDSAVYLCASSPSSGNTIYFGEGSWLTVV.

This chain connects TRBV6-5 to TRBJ2-7, with D tentatively TRBD2 (5 bases). The CDR3 sequence is 15 residues long. Trimming removed 4 bases at V and 2 bases at J, with 15 bases between. Per the germline V gene, CDR1 is MNHEY and CDR2 is SVGAGI. The chain's CDR3 is CASSFRTGKTYEQYF. CDR3 nucleotide sequence: TGTGCCAGCAGTTTCCGGACGGGGAAAACCTACGAGCAGTACTTC.

The chain carries TRBV27 and TRBJ2-1; 9 positions agree with TRBD2. This CDR3 is built from 15 residues. CDR1 is MNHEY, CDR2 SMNVEV, per germline (reference sequence). V gave up 4 bases and J gave up 4 bases; unmatched junction bases: 5. CDR3 sequence reads: CASSSSGRNYNEQFF. For the CDR3, the DNA is TGTGCCAGCAGTTCGAGCGGGAGGAATTACAATGAGCAGTTCTTC.

The CDR3 protein is CASSESGPIVEQFF. In DNA form, the CDR3 reads TGTGCCAGCAGTGAAAGTGGCCCGATTGTCGAGCAGTTCTTC. V and J are TRBV6-1 and TRBJ2-1; D call uncertain. Germline V CDR1 and CDR2: MNHNS, SASEGT. The CDR3 has 14 amino acids. V lost 2 bases and J lost 10, with 15 bases in between.

The gene calls are TRBV12-3 or TRBV12-4 and TRBJ2-7; no firm D call. Trimming took off 3 bases at V and 0 bases at J, with 6 bases between the two ends. The length of the CDR3 is 13 residues. CDR3 sequence: CASSFASSYEQYF. CDR3 sequence (DNA): TGTGCCAGCAGTTTCGCGAGCTCCTACGAGCAGTACTTC.

The V call is TRBV5-4, the J call TRBJ2-2, with 7 nucleotides matching TRBD1. The germline V gene encodes CDR1 SGHNT and CDR2 YYREEE (reference sequence). The CDR3 covers 13 residues. Trimming took 4 bases from V and 7 from J; bases not matched to a gene: 4. CDR3 amino acids: CASSLAGGGELFF. CDR3 DNA sequence: TGTGCCAGCAGCCTTGCAGGGGGCGGGGAGCTGTTTTTT.

The chain is built from TRBV4-1 and TRBJ2-7; D possibly corresponds to TRBD1 (5 bases). The CDR3 is 18 amino acids. V gave up 4 bases and J gave up 0 bases, with 22 bases separating them. Germline-derived CDR1 and CDR2 are MGHRA and YSYEKL. DNA of the CDR3: TGCGCCAGCAGCCCACAAACCCGGGCAGGGATCATCTCCTACGAGCAGTACTTC. It specifies CASSPQTRAGIISYEQYF.

The gene calls are TRBV2 and TRBJ2-1; D call uncertain. This CDR3 spans 12 amino acids. Trimming shortened V by 7 bases and J by 3 bases, and 7 bases separated the two germline ends. From germline, CDR1 is SNHLY and CDR2 FYNNEI. CDR3 in amino acids: CASNQDYNEQFF. The CDR3 DNA follows: TGTGCCAGCAACCAGGACTACAATGAGCAGTTCTTC.

The sample holds a few counts of this clone. The chain recombines TRBV5-1 with TRBJ1-6, with D maybe TRBD1 (6 bases). With 4 bases removed from V and 3 bases from J, the gap between germline ends came to 11 bases. This CDR3 has 15 amino acids. In germline, CDR1 is SGHRS, CDR2 YFSETQ. Written as DNA, the CDR3 is TGCGCCAGCAGCCCAGACAGGAGCTATAATTCACCCCTCCACTTT. Amino acid sequence: CASSPDRSYNSPLHF.

This clone turned up a few times. Additional DNA sequences in this sample encode the identical CDR3. This chain joins TRBV4-3 and TRBJ1-1; the D is unclear. Germline CDR1 LGHNA, CDR2 YSLEER. V lost 0 bases, J lost 1 base, and 3 bases lay in between. The CDR3 sequence is 13 residues long. CDR3: CASSQDRNTEAFF. CDR3 nucleotide sequence: TGCGCCAGCAGCCAAGACCGGAACACTGAAGCTTTCTTT.